Included here is one TCR beta chain sequence, with context. Its specificity is not known. This sample is part of a study of T cell responses to AZD1222 COVID-19 vaccine. The method was immunoSEQ multiplex PCR; TCRdb's version includes in-frame clones alone and lacks a portion of them. The sample has under 170,000 clones; roughly 94% are singletons. Trimming pared 5 bases from V and 8 bases from J, leaving 10 bases between. There are 11 residues in the CDR3. The V gene's germline CDR1 is SGHRS and CDR2 YFSETQ. Study-wide results and limits: Repertoires were sampled only after the peak T cell response. The sample set comprised mostly white British donors with more females, and clonal diversity was possibly underestimated. Distributed over spike, vaccine-associated CD4 TCRs predominated at 160-218 and 743-854.

The chain combines TRBV5-1 with TRBJ1-2; D might be TRBD1 (6 bases). The receptor's source is an adult in good health. The source material was peripheral blood, sampled on day 0 of AZD1222 vaccination. CDR3 sequence reads: CASRQQGGYTF. In nucleotides, the CDR3 is TGCGCCAGCAGGCAGCAGGGGGGCTACACCTTC. Combining the CDR3 with reference TRBV5-1 and TRBJ1-2 gives the whole variable domain KAGVTQTPRYLIKTRGQQVTLSCSPISGHRSVSWYQQTPGQGLQFLFEYFSETQRNKGNFPGRFSGRQFSNSRSEMNVSTLELGDSALYLCASRQQGGYTFGSGTRLTVV.